The 32 T cell receptor beta chains below all came from one sample that was sequenced in a study of CD8 T cells in Susac syndrome. Reverse transcription of about 0.45 to 1 ug RNA was performed with random hexamers. TCRdb re-analysed the immunoSEQ multiplex PCR reads in MiXCR, keeping a single row per CDR3 protein. The table records 200,000 or so distinct CDR3 sequences, 80% to 95% of them present only once. The sequenced material came from CD8+ T cells from PBMCs. All receptors derive from a human donor with multiple sclerosis.

This chain links TRBV5-6 with TRBJ1-2, with D uncertain. Germline CDR1 reads SGHDT; CDR2 reads YYEEEE. V was cut by 2 bases and J by 6 bases, with 5 bases left in between. The CDR3 runs to 11 residues. The CDR3 protein is CASSFTDGYTF. For the CDR3, the DNA is TGTGCCAGCAGCTTTACCGATGGCTACACCTTC.

The J gene is TRBJ2-3, the V gene TRBV11-2; D assignment may be TRBD1 or TRBD2 (6 bases each). Between the trimmed V and J ends, which lost 5 bases and 4 bases, there was a span of 16 bases. The CDR3 length is 15 residues. Germline V CDR1 and CDR2: SGHAT, FQNNGV. CDR3 bases: TGTGCCAGCAGCCCGACGGGGGCGAAGGCAGATACGCAGTATTTT. Amino acid sequence: CASSPTGAKADTQYF.

The V gene is TRBV29-1, the J gene TRBJ1-1, with D hard to call. The CDR3 contains 13 residues. V gave up 4 bases and J gave up 1 base, with 10 bases separating them. CDR1 SQVTM and CDR2 ANQGSEA come from the germline V gene. DNA for the CDR3: TGCAGCGTTGGAGGAACAGAGAACACTGAAGCTTTCTTT. It translates to CSVGGTENTEAFF.

This clonotype appeared a single time. The junction differs from germline at one of its ends, possibly a read error. The chain joins TRBV7-7 to TRBJ2-1, with D perhaps TRBD1 or TRBD2 (5 bases each). Germline CDR1 and CDR2: SSHAT and FNYEAQ (reference sequence). This CDR3 has 13 residues. The CDR3 coding sequence is TGTGCTAGCAGCTTAGTGCTGAGGGGTGAGCAGTTCTTC. Residues: CASSLVLRGEQFF.

The chain joins TRBV24-1 to TRBJ2-1, with D perhaps matching TRBD1 or TRBD2 (6 bases each). The germline V gene has CDR1 KGHDR and CDR2 SFDVKD. The V end lost 3 bases, the J end lost 10 bases, and 12 bases lay between the germline ends. The CDR3 has 13 amino acids. CDR3 in amino acids: CATSDPTGAEQFF. For the CDR3, the DNA is TGTGCCACCAGTGATCCCACGGGGGCAGAGCAGTTCTTC.

The chain couples TRBV28 to TRBJ2-6, with D perhaps matching TRBD1 or TRBD2 (6 bases each). Germline CDR1 and CDR2: MDHEN and SYDVKM. This CDR3 is built from 17 residues. Trimming pared 1 base from V and 4 bases from J, leaving 14 bases between. CDR3 residues: CASSLLGPGAGANVLTF. The CDR3 nucleotides are TGTGCCAGCAGTTTATTGGGCCCGGGGGCCGGGGCCAACGTCCTGACTTTC.

CDR3 DNA sequence: TGTGCCAGCAGTACGGGCAGGAATCAGCCCCAGCATTTT. It encodes CASSTGRNQPQHF. The chain links TRBV6-2 or TRBV6-3 to TRBJ1-5, with D uncertain. The ends were cut back, 5 bases at V and 4 bases at J, with 9 bases in the middle. This CDR3 spans 13 amino acids. Looked up from germline, CDR1 is MNHEY and CDR2 is SVGEGT.

This rearrangement joins TRBV12-3 or TRBV12-4 to TRBJ1-1, with D hard to call. The CDR3 is 11 residues long. V was pared by 0 bases and J by 5 bases, with 1 base between. The CDR3 DNA reads as TGTGCCAGCAGTTTAGCGACTGAAGCTTTCTTT. Protein product: CASSLATEAFF.

This rearrangement joins TRBV2 to TRBJ2-1, with TRBD2 matching 7 bases. V shed 5 bases, J shed 8 bases, and the junction held 6 bases outside the gene matches. Germline lookup yields CDR1 SNHLY and CDR2 FYNNEI. This CDR3 comprises 13 residues. CDR3 bases: TGTGCCAGCAGTAGCGGGAATATCGATGAGCAGTTCTTC. Its translation: CASSSGNIDEQFF.

The V call is TRBV7-9, the J call TRBJ1-2; unclear D gene. The CDR3 sequence is 16 residues long. The germline V gene encodes CDR1 SEHNR and CDR2 FQNEAQ (reference sequence). The V gene lost 1 base and the J gene lost 7 bases, with 19 bases spanning the gap. The CDR3 loop reads CASSLGLQSTKGGYTF. For the CDR3, the DNA is TGTGCCAGCAGCTTAGGTCTACAAAGCACGAAGGGTGGCTACACCTTC.

This clonotype was recorded only once. The CDR3: CASSLADSGSPYNEQFF. CDR3 nucleotides: TGTGCCAGCAGCTTAGCGGATAGCGGGAGTCCATACAATGAGCAGTTCTTC. This rearrangement joins TRBV7-9 to TRBJ2-1, with TRBD2 matching over 9 bases. J lost 4 bases, V lost 0 bases, and 7 bases had no gene match. The CDR3 has 17 amino acids. The germline CDR1 and CDR2 sequences are SEHNR and FQNEAQ (reference sequence).

The rearrangement links TRBV30 to TRBJ2-1; D remains unclear. Trimming left V 0 bases short and J 5 bases short, with 17 bases between. CDR1 is GTSNPN, CDR2 SVGIG, per germline (reference sequence). The CDR3 totals 16 residues. The CDR3: CAWSVLLGSANNEQFF. The DNA of the CDR3 is TGTGCCTGGAGTGTACTGTTGGGATCAGCCAACAATGAGCAGTTCTTC.

This clonotype turned up a few times. The V and J genes are TRBV19 and TRBJ2-1; 7 bases agree with TRBD2. Germline CDR1 is LNHDA and CDR2 is SQIVND (reference sequence). The J segment lost 3 bases and the V segment lost 10 bases, leaving 3 bases of the junction unmatched. The CDR3 runs 12 residues. The CDR3 DNA reads TGTGCCACCGGGGGGAGCTACAATGAGCAGTTCTTC. Encoded protein: CATGGSYNEQFF. Full variable domain (outside the CDR3, taken from reference TRBV19 and TRBJ2-1): DGGITQSPKYLFRKEGQNVTLSCEQNLNHDAMYWYRQDPGQGLRLIYYSQIVNDFQKGDIAEGYSVSREKKESFPLTVTSAQKNPTAFYLCATGGSYNEQFFGPGTRLTVL.

The chain employs TRBV19 and TRBJ1-5; D might be TRBD1 (5 bases). The CDR3 contains 13 residues. Germline V gene data show CDR1 as LNHDA and CDR2 as SQIVND (reference sequence). The V and J ends lost 7 bases and 6 bases respectively, with 13 bases between them. This CDR3 is CASTGVRGQPQHF. CDR3 DNA sequence: TGTGCCAGTACGGGGGTGAGGGGTCAGCCCCAGCATTTT.

This clonotype was counted a single time. The V call is TRBV14, the J call TRBJ1-1; D is unresolved. Germline V CDR1 and CDR2: SGHDN, FVKESK. V lost 4 bases to trimming and J lost 5 bases, with 11 bases between them. This CDR3 region has 13 residues. DNA for the CDR3: TGTGCCAGCAGCCTTACGGTTAGAACTGAAGCTTTCTTT. Protein: CASSLTVRTEAFF.

This chain uses TRBV20-1 with TRBJ2-5; the match to TRBD1 covers 8 bases. This CDR3 has 15 residues. The germline V gene has CDR1 DFQATT and CDR2 SNEGSKA (reference sequence). V shed 5 bases, J shed 5 bases, and the junction held 13 bases outside the gene matches. In DNA form, the CDR3 reads TGCAGTGCTCCCCACTCTACGACAGGGGAGGAGACCCAGTACTTC. Protein product: CSAPHSTTGEETQYF.

The chain is built from TRBV7-9 and TRBJ1-4; D call uncertain. The germline V and J ends were trimmed by 2 bases and 7 bases, with 17 bases remaining between them. The CDR3 spans 16 residues. CDR1 and CDR2 (germline): SEHNR, FQNEAQ (reference sequence). CDR3 nucleotide sequence: TGTGCCAGCAGCTTATCAATGGGAGAACAGAGTGAAAAACTGTTTTTT. This encodes CASSLSMGEQSEKLFF.

The rearrangement uses TRBV14 and TRBJ2-7, with 10 bases aligning to TRBD1. V gave up 0 bases and J gave up 2 bases; unmatched junction bases: 13. Per germline, CDR1 SGHDN and CDR2 FVKESK. This CDR3 contains 19 residues. CDR3 DNA sequence: TGTGCCAGCAGCCAAGAGTATTCCAGGTACGGGACAGGGGCCTACGAGCAGTACTTC. Protein product: CASSQEYSRYGTGAYEQYF. Full variable domain (remainder filled in from reference TRBV14 and TRBJ2-7): EAGVTQFPSHSVIEKGQTVTLRCDPISGHDNLYWYRRVMGKEIKFLLHFVKESKQDESGMPNNRFLAERTGGTYSTLKVQPAELEDSGVYFCASSQEYSRYGTGAYEQYFGPGTRLTVT.

This clonotype was detected only once. V usage is TRBV6-2 or TRBV6-3 and J usage is TRBJ2-1; TRBD1 might be the D (5 bases). Germline V gene sequence: CDR1 MNHEY, CDR2 SVGEGT. This CDR3 is built from 16 residues. V dropped 7 bases and J dropped 2 bases, with 18 bases sitting between them. CDR3 amino acids: CASTLGPGSPYNEQFF. The CDR3 nucleotides are TGTGCCAGCACCCTGGGGCCGGGCTCACCCTACAATGAGCAGTTCTTC.

This chain links TRBV12-5 with TRBJ1-2; no definite D call. V lost 7 bases to trimming and J lost 8 bases, with 17 bases between them. CDR3 length: 13 residues. The germline V gene encodes CDR1 LGHNT and CDR2 FRNRAP. CDR3 bases: TGTGCTAGTGTGTCCCTCGGTCTGCCGGGCTACACCTTC. As protein: CASVSLGLPGYTF.

The chain is built from TRBV29-1 and TRBJ2-1, with 10 bases fitting TRBD2. The germline V gene encodes CDR1 SQVTM and CDR2 ANQGSEA. Germline trimming cut 7 bases from V and 9 bases from J; bases unmatched to any gene: 3. The CDR3 consists of 11 residues. CDR3 DNA sequence: TGCAGCGCTAGCGGGGGTGGTGAGCAGTTCTTC. Protein sequence: CSASGGGEQFF.

The rearrangement uses TRBV3-1 and TRBJ1-3, with 7 bases aligning to TRBD1. This CDR3 contains 14 residues. Germline CDR1 is LGHDT and CDR2 is YNNKEL (reference sequence). Losses at the gene ends were 2 bases for V and 4 bases for J; bases not matched to a gene: 2. CDR3 protein: CASSQTGQGNTIYF. The CDR3 nucleotides read TGTGCCAGCAGCCAAACGGGACAGGGAAACACCATATATTTT.

The chain couples TRBV13 to TRBJ1-3; tentatively, D is TRBD1 (5 bases). The CDR3 is 16 residues long. CDR1 and CDR2 (germline): PRHDT, FYEKMQ (reference sequence). V was shortened by 5 bases and J by 4 bases, with 18 bases between the two germline ends. CDR3 nucleotide sequence: TGTGCCAGCAGCCCTATGGGGGATGCTTCGGGAAACACCATATATTTT. As protein: CASSPMGDASGNTIYF.

In DNA form, the CDR3 reads TGTGCCAGCAGTCCAGGGACAGGGACATCCGCTGAAGCTTTCTTT. This gives the protein CASSPGTGTSAEAFF. The V and J genes are TRBV13 and TRBJ1-1; 9 bases fit TRBD1. The germline CDR1 and CDR2 sequences are PRHDT and FYEKMQ (reference sequence). Germline trimming cut 6 bases from V and 6 bases from J; bases unmatched to any gene: 11. The CDR3 is made up of 15 amino acids.

The gene calls are TRBV2 and TRBJ2-7, with D possibly TRBD2 on 6 matching bases. The CDR3 runs to 14 residues. Trimming took off 8 bases at V and 2 bases at J, with 16 bases between the two ends. Germline CDR1 reads SNHLY; CDR2 reads FYNNEI. The DNA of the CDR3 is TGTGCCAGCGCAACCCCCGGGAGAACCTACGAGCAGTACTTC. It codes for CASATPGRTYEQYF.

The rearrangement links TRBV29-1 to TRBJ2-5; D is possibly TRBD2 (5 bases). The CDR3 has 13 residues. CDR1 SQVTM and CDR2 ANQGSEA come from the germline V gene. Trimming took 4 bases from V and 5 from J, leaving 14 bases between them. CDR3 loop: CSVAEGARETQYF. As DNA, the CDR3 is TGCAGCGTTGCCGAGGGTGCACGTGAGACCCAGTACTTC.

In DNA form, the CDR3 reads TGTGCCAGCAGCCCACCGGGGATCTGGAATGGCTACACCTTC. As protein: CASSPPGIWNGYTF. J is TRBJ1-2 and V is TRBV5-6; D unclear. The length of the CDR3 is 14 residues. V lost 4 bases to trimming and J lost 6 bases, with 16 bases between them. The germline CDR1 and CDR2 sequences are SGHDT and YYEEEE.

The CDR3 nucleotides read TGTGCCAGCAGCTTAGACGGACAGGCCGTAGGGGGAAGGAGTAGGGAGACCCAGTACTTC. It yields the protein CASSLDGQAVGGRSRETQYF. The rearrangement links TRBV11-1 to TRBJ2-5, with 7 nucleotides matching TRBD1. Germline CDR1 is SGHAT and CDR2 is FQDESV (reference sequence). V gave up 1 base and J gave up 5 bases; unmatched junction bases: 22. This CDR3 is built from 20 residues.

J is TRBJ2-2 and V is TRBV9, with 10 bases matching TRBD1. CDR1 is SGDLS and CDR2 is YYNGEE in the germline V gene. J was trimmed by 5 bases and V by 3 bases; bases with no gene match: 7. The CDR3 has 16 amino acids. The CDR3 spells CASSATTGGLTGELFF. The CDR3 region has the DNA TGTGCCAGCAGCGCCACGACAGGGGGCTTAACCGGGGAGCTGTTTTTT.

The chain combines TRBV5-6 with TRBJ2-1; D perhaps matches TRBD2 (6 bases). The CDR3 spans 13 residues. The ends were cut back, 4 bases at V and 6 bases at J, with 11 bases in the middle. CDR1 SGHDT and CDR2 YYEEEE come from the germline V gene. The CDR3 spells CASSPGGGNEQFF. The DNA of the CDR3 is TGTGCCAGCAGCCCCGGGGGAGGCAATGAGCAGTTCTTC.

The V gene is TRBV5-4, the J gene TRBJ1-1; 8 bases are shared with TRBD1. Germline V gene lookup returns CDR1 SGHNT and CDR2 YYREEE (reference sequence). This CDR3 comprises 14 residues. The J segment lost 5 bases and the V segment lost 3 bases, leaving 6 bases of the junction unmatched. CDR3 loop: CASSSRTGRTEAFF. CDR3 in DNA: TGTGCCAGCAGCTCACGGACAGGGAGAACTGAAGCTTTCTTT.

The V call is TRBV15, the J call TRBJ2-7, with D perhaps matching TRBD1 or TRBD2 (7 bases each). The CDR3 covers 14 residues. Trimming pared 5 bases from V and 3 bases from J, leaving 14 bases between. Germline lookup yields CDR1 LNHNV and CDR2 YYDKDF (reference sequence). Here the CDR3 reads CATSGAGQLYEQYF. The DNA for the CDR3 is TGTGCCACCAGCGGAGCGGGACAGCTCTACGAGCAGTACTTC.